What follows is one T cell receptor beta chain and its context. The antigen this receptor binds is unknown. There are no base qualities to consult, and no much larger clone falls within one base. These data are taken from a study of blood T cells in healthy people across ages (dated by TCRdb to about 2015). With regard to the full study: Template switching captured roughly one uniquely barcoded TCR beta cDNA molecule per two T cells in model experiments. For two donors (one aged 18 to 29 and one aged 80 or older), the study analyzed two additional independent replicas of 1 million unique cDNA reads from the same blood draw. To avoid experimental bias, donors of different ages were spread randomly across the sequencing lanes. To track age-related changes in TCR beta repertoire diversity, the study relied on deep sequencing normalized with unique cDNA molecular identifiers. Donors were grouped into four age groups: young (average 16 years), middle-aged (under 40), aged (62) and long-lived (approximately 82).

Including the terminal cysteine and phenylalanine, the CDR3 comprises 17 residues. Of the read, only the CDR3 DNA is kept; its 51 bases are in frame from base 1. According to the germline V gene, CDR1 reads SGHRS and CDR2 reads YFSETQ. V was cut back by 5 bases and J by 0 bases, leaving a gap of 15 bases between them. To prepare the library, 5' RACE was applied. These reads were obtained on an Illumina HiSeq 2500. The second PCR ran for roughly 6 to 11 cycles and used a J-beta primer mix along with a sample-barcoded 5' primer. A unique molecular identifier was introduced onto each TCR beta cDNA molecule by a template-switch 5' adaptor carrying 12 random nucleotides. Each sample yielded at least 2.5 million CDR3-containing paired-end reads. The Mint cDNA synthesis kit, primed by a TRBC-specific oligonucleotide, was used to synthesize first-strand cDNA from all RNA. Following uracil-DNA glycosylase treatment, a first 18-cycle PCR with universal primers M1SS and BC2_uni_R was performed on all cDNA. Turning to the authors' computational methods: Normalization of each sample was performed by random selection of 1 million high-quality reads, each carrying a distinct molecular identifier. Instead of being binned into consensus sequences, reads that shared molecular identifiers were thrown out. MiTCR, with a Q25 quality threshold and the strictest error-elimination algorithm, was used for CDR3 identification, clonotype clustering and error correction. Lower-bound total TCR beta diversity was estimated with a nonparametric unseen species model using Euler transformation. In TCRdb, the public reads were trimmed at Q25 with fastp and aligned with MiXCR, with productive beta chains retained. Each CDR3 protein appears once, grouped with its most common genes and DNA. These V and J calls originate from TCRdb's pipeline instead of the authors' own analysis. This sample has hundreds of thousands of distinct CDR3 sequences in its table, and roughly 50% of those were observed once. In total, the top ten clones hold 25% to 35% of the sample.

Donors were roughly 40 systemically healthy Caucasian individuals from Russia aged 6 to 90 years. Each donor gave about 9.8 milliliters of peripheral blood, drawn into EDTA-treated Vacutainer tubes. Ficoll-Paque density-gradient centrifugation was used to isolate PBMCs, with at least 7 million per sample. Trizol reagent was used to extract total RNA from PBMCs, with at least 6 micrograms per sample. The percentages of naive CD45RAhigh/CD27high T cells were determined by flow cytometry on a PBMC aliquot from every donor. The paper as a whole reports these results and caveats: A strong correlation was found between observed TCR beta diversity and the percentage of naive T cells measured by flow cytometry. Donor CMV infection status was unknown, potentially confounding age-related changes in expanded clonotypes. The long-lived group showed more naive CD4+ T cells, fewer expanded clones and increased TCR diversity than the aged group, suggesting age selection. Because profiling used bulk unsorted PBMCs, naive and antigen-experienced compartments could not be compared conclusively. Observed TCR beta diversity per million T cells fell roughly linearly with age, and a significant reduction was already apparent by age about 38. Estimates of total diversity based on one million sequenced T cells were considered lower bounds and underestimates.

The source of this sequence is a woman aged 60-70 years in good health. The sequence links TRBV5-1 to TRBJ2-6, with no D gene named confidently. Sequenced: blood. The CDR3 reads as follows: CASSSKEIVSGANVLTF. The nucleotide sequence reads TGCGCCAGCAGTTCTAAGGAGATAGTCTCTGGGGCCAACGTCCTGACTTTC.